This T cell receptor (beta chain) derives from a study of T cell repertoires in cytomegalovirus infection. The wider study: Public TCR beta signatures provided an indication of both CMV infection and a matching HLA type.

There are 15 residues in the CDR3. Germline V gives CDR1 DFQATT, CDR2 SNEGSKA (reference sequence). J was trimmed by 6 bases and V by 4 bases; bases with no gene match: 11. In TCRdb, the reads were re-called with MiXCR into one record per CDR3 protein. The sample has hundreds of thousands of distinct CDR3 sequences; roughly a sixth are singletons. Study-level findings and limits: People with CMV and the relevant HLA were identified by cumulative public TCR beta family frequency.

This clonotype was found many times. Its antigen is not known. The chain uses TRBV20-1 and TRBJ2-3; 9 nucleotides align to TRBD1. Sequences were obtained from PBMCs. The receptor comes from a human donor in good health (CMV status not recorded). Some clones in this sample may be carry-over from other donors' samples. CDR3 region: CSATFPGQGSDTQYF. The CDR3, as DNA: TGCAGTGCTACTTTTCCGGGACAGGGATCGGATACGCAGTATTTT.